This T cell receptor beta chain emerged from a study of blood T cell repertoires in COVID-19. Study summary: Both acute and convalescent COVID-19 samples were obtained from the United States, Italy and Spain. The cDNA or gDNA used as material had been derived from T cells, B-cell-depleted T cells, or PBMCs.

Germline V gene lookup returns CDR1 GTSNPN and CDR2 SVGIG (reference sequence). Trimming left V 4 bases short and J 8 bases short, with 14 bases between. This CDR3 spans 13 amino acids. This clone occurred a few times. How the authors handled the data: The assay estimated nucleated cells by amplifying reference gene primers. Using immunoSEQ multiplex PCR, the repertoire was profiled, and TCRdb retains in-frame clones only, with some absent. The V and J calls and clone size were taken over from that table, and D and trimming were inferred from the DNA. This sample has under 60,000 clones, with 83% found just once.

The genes are TRBV30 and TRBJ2-2; D might be TRBD1 (5 bases). Input material: peripheral blood. The clonotype originates from a human donor in a cohort sampled during active COVID-19. The CDR3 is CAWNQGGSGELFF. For the CDR3, the DNA is TGTGCCTGGAACCAGGGTGGATCGGGGGAGCTGTTTTTT.